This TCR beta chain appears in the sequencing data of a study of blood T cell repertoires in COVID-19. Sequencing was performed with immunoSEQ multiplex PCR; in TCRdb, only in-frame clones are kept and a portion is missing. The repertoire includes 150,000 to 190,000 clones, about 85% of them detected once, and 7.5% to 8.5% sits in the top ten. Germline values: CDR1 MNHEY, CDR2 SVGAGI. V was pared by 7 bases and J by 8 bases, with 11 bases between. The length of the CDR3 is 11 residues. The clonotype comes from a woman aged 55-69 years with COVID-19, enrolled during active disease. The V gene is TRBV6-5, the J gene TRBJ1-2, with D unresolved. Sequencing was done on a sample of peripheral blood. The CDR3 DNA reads TGTGCCAGCAAGGCGGCGGGGGGCTACACCTTC. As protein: CASKAAGGYTF.